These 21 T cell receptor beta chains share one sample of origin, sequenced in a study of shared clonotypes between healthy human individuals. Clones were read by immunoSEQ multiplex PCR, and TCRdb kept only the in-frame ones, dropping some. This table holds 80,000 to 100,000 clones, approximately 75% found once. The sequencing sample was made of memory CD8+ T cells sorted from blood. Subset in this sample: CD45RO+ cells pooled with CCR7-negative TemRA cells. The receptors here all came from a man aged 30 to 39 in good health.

CDR3 residues: CASSLGSGTTSSYNEQFF. The CDR3 DNA reads as TGTGCCAGCAGCTTAGGTAGCGGGACCACAAGCTCCTACAATGAGCAGTTCTTC. The gene calls are TRBV7-7 and TRBJ2-1; 8 bases align to TRBD2. V lost 1 base, J lost 0 bases, and 8 bases stayed unmatched. The CDR3 consists of 18 residues. Per germline, CDR1 SSHAT and CDR2 FNYEAQ (reference sequence).

The CDR3 DNA reads TGTGCCAGCAGCCCCTCAGGACTAAACTACAATGAGCAGTTCTTC. It yields the protein CASSPSGLNYNEQFF. The rearrangement uses TRBV9 and TRBJ2-1; maybe TRBD2 (6 bases). V lost 4 bases and J lost 3, with 14 bases in between. Germline V gene data show CDR1 as SGDLS and CDR2 as YYNGEE. CDR3 length: 15 residues.

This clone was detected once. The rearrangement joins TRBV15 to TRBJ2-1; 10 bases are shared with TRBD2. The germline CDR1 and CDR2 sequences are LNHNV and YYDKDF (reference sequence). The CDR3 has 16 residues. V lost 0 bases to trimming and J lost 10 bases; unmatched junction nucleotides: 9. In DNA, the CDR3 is TGTGCCACCAGCAGAGATATCCAGCGGGAGGGTGGGGAGCAGTTCTTC. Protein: CATSRDIQREGGEQFF.

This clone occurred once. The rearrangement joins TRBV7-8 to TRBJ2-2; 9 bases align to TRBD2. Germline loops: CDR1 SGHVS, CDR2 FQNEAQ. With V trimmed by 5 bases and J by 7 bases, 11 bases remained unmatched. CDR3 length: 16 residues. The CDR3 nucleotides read TGTGCCAGCAGCCACCTCGTAGCGGGAGTTATCGGGGAGCTGTTTTTT. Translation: CASSHLVAGVIGELFF.

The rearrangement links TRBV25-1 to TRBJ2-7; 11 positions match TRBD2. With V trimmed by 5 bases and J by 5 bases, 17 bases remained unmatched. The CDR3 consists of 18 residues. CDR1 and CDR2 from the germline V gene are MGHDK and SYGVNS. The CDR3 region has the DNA TGTGCCAGCAGTCCCCAGCCGCCCCTACTAGCGGGAGACGACGAGCAGTACTTC. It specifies CASSPQPPLLAGDDEQYF.

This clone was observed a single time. CDR3 nucleotide sequence: TGTGCCACCAGCAGAGGGTCAGTTGGGTCGTTAACAGATACGCAGTATTTT. Translated, it gives CATSRGSVGSLTDTQYF. The chain carries TRBV15 and TRBJ2-3; D ambiguous. The CDR3 runs 17 residues. V lost 1 base and J lost 3, with 17 bases in between. Germline V gives CDR1 LNHNV, CDR2 YYDKDF (reference sequence).

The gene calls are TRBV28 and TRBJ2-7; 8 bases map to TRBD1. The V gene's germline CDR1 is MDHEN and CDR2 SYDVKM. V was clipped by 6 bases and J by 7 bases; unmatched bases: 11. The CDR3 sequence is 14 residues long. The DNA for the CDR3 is TGTGCCAGCAGCCAAGAAATCAGGGGGCTTGAGCAGTACTTC. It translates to CASSQEIRGLEQYF.

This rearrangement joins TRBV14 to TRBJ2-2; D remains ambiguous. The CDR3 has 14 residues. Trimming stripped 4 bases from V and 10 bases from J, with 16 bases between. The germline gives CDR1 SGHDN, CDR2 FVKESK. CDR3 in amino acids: CASSPLKDPSELFF. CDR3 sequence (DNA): TGTGCCAGCAGCCCTCTAAAGGACCCCTCGGAGCTGTTTTTT.

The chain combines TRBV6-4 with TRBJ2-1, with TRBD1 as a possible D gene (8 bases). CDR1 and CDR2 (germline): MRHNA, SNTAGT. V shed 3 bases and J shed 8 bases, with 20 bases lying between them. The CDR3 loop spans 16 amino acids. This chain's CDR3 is CASSEVPGGGSDEQFF. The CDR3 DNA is TGTGCCAGCAGTGAAGTCCCAGGGGGCGGGAGTGATGAGCAGTTCTTC.

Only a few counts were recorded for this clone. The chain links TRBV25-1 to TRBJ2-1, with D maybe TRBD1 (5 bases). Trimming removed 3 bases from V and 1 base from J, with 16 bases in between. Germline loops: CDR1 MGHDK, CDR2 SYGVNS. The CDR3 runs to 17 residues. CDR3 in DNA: TGTGCCAGCAGTGAGATAGACAGTTCGGCATCCTACAATGAGCAGTTCTTC. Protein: CASSEIDSSASYNEQFF.

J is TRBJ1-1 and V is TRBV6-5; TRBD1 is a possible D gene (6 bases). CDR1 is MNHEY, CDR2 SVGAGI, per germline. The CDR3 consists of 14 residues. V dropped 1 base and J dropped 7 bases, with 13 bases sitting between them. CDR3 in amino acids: CASSYYRGEGEAFF. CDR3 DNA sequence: TGTGCCAGCAGTTACTATAGGGGGGAGGGTGAAGCTTTCTTT.

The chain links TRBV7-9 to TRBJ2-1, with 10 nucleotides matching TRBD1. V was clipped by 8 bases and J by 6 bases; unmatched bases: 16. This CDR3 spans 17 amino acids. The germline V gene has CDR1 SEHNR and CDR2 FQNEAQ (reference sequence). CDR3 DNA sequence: TGTGCCAGCGGTAGGGGGACAGGGGCCTACAGTCCCAATGAGCAGTTCTTC. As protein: CASGRGTGAYSPNEQFF.

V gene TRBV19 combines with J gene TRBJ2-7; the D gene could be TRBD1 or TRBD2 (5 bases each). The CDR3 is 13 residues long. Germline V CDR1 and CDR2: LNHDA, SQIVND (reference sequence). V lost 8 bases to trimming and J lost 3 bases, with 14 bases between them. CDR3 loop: CASSRGDRYEQYF. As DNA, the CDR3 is TGTGCCAGTTCTCGGGGCGATCGCTACGAGCAGTACTTC.

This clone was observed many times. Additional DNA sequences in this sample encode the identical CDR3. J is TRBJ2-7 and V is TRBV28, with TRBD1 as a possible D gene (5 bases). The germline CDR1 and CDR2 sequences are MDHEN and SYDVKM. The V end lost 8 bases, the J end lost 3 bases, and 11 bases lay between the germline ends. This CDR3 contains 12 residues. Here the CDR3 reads CASGASDYEQYF. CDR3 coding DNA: TGTGCCAGCGGGGCGTCAGACTACGAGCAGTACTTC.

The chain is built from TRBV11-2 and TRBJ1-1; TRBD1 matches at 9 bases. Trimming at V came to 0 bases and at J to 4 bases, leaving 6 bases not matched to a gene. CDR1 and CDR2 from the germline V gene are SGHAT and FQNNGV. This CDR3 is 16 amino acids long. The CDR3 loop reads CASSLERDRAPTEAFF. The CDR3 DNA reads TGTGCCAGCAGCTTAGAGAGGGACAGGGCCCCCACTGAAGCTTTCTTT.

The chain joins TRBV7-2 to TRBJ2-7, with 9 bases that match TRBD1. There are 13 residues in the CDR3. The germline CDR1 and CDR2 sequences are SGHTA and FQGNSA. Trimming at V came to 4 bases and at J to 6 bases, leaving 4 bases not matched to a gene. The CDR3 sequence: CASSSNRGLEQYF. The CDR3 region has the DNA TGTGCCAGCAGCTCCAACAGGGGGCTCGAGCAGTACTTC.

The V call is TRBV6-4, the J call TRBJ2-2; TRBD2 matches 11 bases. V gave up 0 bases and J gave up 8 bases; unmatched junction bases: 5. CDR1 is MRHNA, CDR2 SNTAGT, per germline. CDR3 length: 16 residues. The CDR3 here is CASSDSKLAGAGELFF. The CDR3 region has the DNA TGTGCCAGCAGTGACTCGAAACTAGCGGGAGCAGGGGAGCTGTTTTTT.

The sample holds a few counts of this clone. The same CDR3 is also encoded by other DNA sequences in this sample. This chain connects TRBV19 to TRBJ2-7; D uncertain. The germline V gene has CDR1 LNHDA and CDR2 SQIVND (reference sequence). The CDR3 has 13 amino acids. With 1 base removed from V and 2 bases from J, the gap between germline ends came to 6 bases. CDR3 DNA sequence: TGTGCCAGTAGTATAGGCCTGACCTACGAGCAGTACTTC. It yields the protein CASSIGLTYEQYF.

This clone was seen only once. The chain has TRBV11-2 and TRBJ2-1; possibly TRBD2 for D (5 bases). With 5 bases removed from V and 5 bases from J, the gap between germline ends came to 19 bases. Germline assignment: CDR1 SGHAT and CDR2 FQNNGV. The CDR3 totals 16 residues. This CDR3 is CASSPWYGGPHNEQFF. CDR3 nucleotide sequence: TGTGCCAGCAGCCCCTGGTATGGCGGGCCGCACAATGAGCAGTTCTTC. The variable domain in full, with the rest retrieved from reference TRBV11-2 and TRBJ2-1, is EAGVAQSPRYKIIEKRQSVAFWCNPISGHATLYWYQQILGQGPKLLIQFQNNGVVDDSQLPKDRFSAERLKGVDSTLKIQPAKLEDSAVYLCASSPWYGGPHNEQFFGPGTRLTVL.

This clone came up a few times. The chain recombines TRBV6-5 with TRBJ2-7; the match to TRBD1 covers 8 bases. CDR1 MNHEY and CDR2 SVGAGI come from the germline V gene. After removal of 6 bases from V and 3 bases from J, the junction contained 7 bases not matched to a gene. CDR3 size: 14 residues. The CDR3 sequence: CASSLQGANYEQYF. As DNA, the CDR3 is TGTGCCAGCAGCCTCCAGGGGGCAAACTACGAGCAGTACTTC.

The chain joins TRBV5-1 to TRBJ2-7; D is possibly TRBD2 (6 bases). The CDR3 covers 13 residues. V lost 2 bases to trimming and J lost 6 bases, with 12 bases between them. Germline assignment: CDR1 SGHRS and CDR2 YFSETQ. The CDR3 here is CASSFFAGSEQYF. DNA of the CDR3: TGCGCCAGCAGCTTCTTCGCGGGATCCGAGCAGTACTTC.